The 6 T cell receptor beta chains reported below all come from one sample, sequenced in a study of CD8 T cells in Susac syndrome. RNA was extracted with the RNeasy kit, and a quantity of 0.5 to 1 ug was reverse transcribed using random hexamers. TCRdb analysed the immunoSEQ multiplex PCR reads with MiXCR anew, one entry per CDR3 protein. The table includes 150,000 to 200,000 distinct CDR3 sequences, around 94% detected once. The specimen sequenced was CD4+ T cells from PBMCs. These receptors originate from a human donor with Susac syndrome.

The chain joins TRBV30 to TRBJ1-5, with unresolved D. V lost 0 bases and J lost 1, with 4 bases in between. This CDR3 spans 13 amino acids. Germline V gives CDR1 GTSNPN, CDR2 SVGIG (reference sequence). In DNA, the CDR3 is TGTGCCTGGAGTGTGGAGAGCAATCAGCCCCAGCATTTT. Residues: CAWSVESNQPQHF.

The rearrangement links TRBV3-1 to TRBJ1-2; weak D call: TRBD1 (5 bases). Trimming left V 1 base short and J 8 bases short, with 17 bases between. The CDR3 has 15 residues. Germline V gives CDR1 LGHDT, CDR2 YNNKEL (reference sequence). The CDR3 is CASSQAVGGDVGYTF. DNA of the CDR3: TGTGCCAGCAGCCAAGCAGTAGGAGGGGATGTGGGCTACACCTTC.

The chain has TRBV12-3 or TRBV12-4 and TRBJ2-5, with TRBD2 matching over 13 bases. Unmatched junction bases numbered 7, after V lost 5 bases and J lost 4 bases. There are 16 residues in the CDR3. CDR3 region: CASSPGLAGFRETQYF. The DNA for the CDR3 is TGTGCCAGCAGTCCGGGACTAGCGGGATTCAGAGAGACCCAGTACTTC.

V usage is TRBV14 and J usage is TRBJ2-1; D not resolved. The CDR3 is 14 amino acids. The germline CDR1 and CDR2 sequences are SGHDN and FVKESK. Trimming cost V 1 base and J 12 bases, with 16 bases left between them. The CDR3 DNA sequence: TGTGCCAGCAGCCAAGGAGACTTCAGGAGTGGGCAGTTCTTC. Its translation: CASSQGDFRSGQFF.

The table lists this clonotype with a count of one. The chain has TRBV6-5 and TRBJ1-5, with D uncertain. Germline assignment: CDR1 MNHEY and CDR2 SVGAGI. Trimming left V 11 bases short and J 2 bases short, with 4 bases between. The CDR3 has 10 amino acids. This CDR3 reads CAGGNQPQHF. CDR3 nucleotides: TGTGCCGGAGGCAATCAGCCCCAGCATTTT.

This clonotype was counted only a few times. The chain combines TRBV20-1 with TRBJ1-5; TRBD1 might be the D (5 bases). With 3 bases removed from V and 2 bases from J, the gap between germline ends came to 5 bases. From germline, CDR1 is DFQATT and CDR2 SNEGSKA (reference sequence). The CDR3 contains 12 residues. CDR3 protein: CSASRGNQPQHF. Written as DNA, the CDR3 is TGCAGTGCTAGCAGGGGCAATCAGCCCCAGCATTTT.